This TCR beta chain was recovered during a study of T cells in Graves' hyperthyroidism and ophthalmopathy. For the study at large: At the time of initial diagnosis and before any treatment, peripheral blood was collected. Study outcomes and limitations: Researchers found most expanded thyroid clonotypes above 0.001 in blood as well. With a median lead of about 6.9 months before onset, the model predicted ophthalmopathy.

This clonotype came up many times. The antigen is undetermined. Each ophthalmopathy patient scored at least 3 on the Clinical Activity Score and at least 4 on NOSPECS grade, with duration under 3 months. The ends lost 4 bases at V and 6 bases at J; junction bases unmatched: 7. This CDR3 has 13 amino acids. The germline V gene encodes CDR1 DFQATT and CDR2 SNEGSKA (reference sequence). RNA transcripts gave rise to amplified TCR beta CDR3 regions. The primer set for the first-round RT-PCR of the TCR CDR3 was HTBI. TCRdb recomputed calls from the multiplex PCR reads with MiXCR, one row per CDR3 protein. The sample includes around 600,000 distinct CDR3 sequences, 13% to 15% of them seen just once.

This TCR was recovered from a woman aged 45-60 years with Graves' ophthalmopathy. The V call is TRBV20-1, the J call TRBJ1-1; 8 bases match TRBD1. Sequencing was carried out using blood. CDR3 nucleotide sequence: TGCAGTGCTAACAGGGGGGCAGGCTCTGAAGCTTTCTTT. Translation gives CSANRGAGSEAFF.